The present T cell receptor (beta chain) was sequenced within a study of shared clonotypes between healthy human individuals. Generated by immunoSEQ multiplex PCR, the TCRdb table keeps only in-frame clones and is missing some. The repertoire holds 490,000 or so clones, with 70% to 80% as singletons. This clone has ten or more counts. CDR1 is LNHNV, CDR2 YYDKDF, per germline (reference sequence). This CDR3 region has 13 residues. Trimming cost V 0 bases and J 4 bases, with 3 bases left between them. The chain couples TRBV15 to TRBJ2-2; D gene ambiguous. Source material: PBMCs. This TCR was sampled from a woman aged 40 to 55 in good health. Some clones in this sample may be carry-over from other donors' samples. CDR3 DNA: TGTGCCACCAGCAGAGATCGCACCGGGGAGCTGTTTTTT. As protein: CATSRDRTGELFF.